The 17 T cell receptor beta chains below were found in one sample sequenced in a study of response to subunit inactivated influenza vaccine. TCRdb reanalysed the RT-PCR reads using MiXCR and keeps one entry per CDR3 protein. The data contain hundreds of thousands of distinct CDR3 sequences, roughly 9.7% of them singletons. This sample comprised PBMCs from blood, obtained 35 to 45 days after vaccination. Receptors were obtained from a man in his fifties or sixties who received an inactivated influenza vaccine.

This clonotype came up a few times. In nucleotides, the CDR3 is TGCAGTGCCACCTGGGGGTCCTACAATGAGCAGTTCTTC. As protein: CSATWGSYNEQFF. This chain joins TRBV20-1 and TRBJ2-1; possibly TRBD1 or TRBD2 for D (5 bases each). V dropped 6 bases and J dropped 1 base, with 10 bases sitting between them. Germline values: CDR1 DFQATT, CDR2 SNEGSKA (reference sequence). The CDR3 extends over 13 amino acids.

This clonotype was found a few times. This chain uses TRBV6-5 with TRBJ2-1, with D possibly TRBD1 on 5 matching bases. The CDR3 has 14 amino acids. Trimming took off 0 bases at V and 4 bases at J, with 7 bases between the two ends. Germline CDR1 is MNHEY and CDR2 is SVGAGI. CDR3 bases: TGTGCCAGCAGTTACTCCGACAGTTACAATGAGCAGTTCTTC. It translates to CASSYSDSYNEQFF.

This clonotype was recorded a few times. V is TRBV6-1 and J is TRBJ2-6; 11 bases line up with TRBD1. CDR1 is MNHNS and CDR2 is SASEGT in the germline V gene. This CDR3 region has 19 residues. V shed 3 bases and J 0 bases; nucleotides not matched to a gene: 7. Written as DNA, the CDR3 is TGTGCCAGCAGTGAGGACAGGGGGCCTAGGGTCTCTGGGGCCAACGTCCTGACTTTC. Residues: CASSEDRGPRVSGANVLTF.

This clonotype has a handful of counts. V is TRBV20-1 and J is TRBJ2-7, with 7 bases lining up with TRBD1. CDR1 is DFQATT, CDR2 SNEGSKA, per germline (reference sequence). The CDR3 length is 16 residues. V shed 0 bases and J 0 bases; nucleotides not matched to a gene: 8. This CDR3 reads CSARDPSQGPSYEQYF. Written as DNA, the CDR3 is TGCAGTGCTAGAGACCCCTCACAGGGGCCCTCCTACGAGCAGTACTTC.

This clonotype was seen ten or more times. V usage is TRBV6-2 or TRBV6-3 and J usage is TRBJ1-1; D is ambiguous. This CDR3 comprises 14 residues. The V gene lost 7 bases and the J gene lost 1 base, with 13 bases spanning the gap. Germline V gives CDR1 MNHEY, CDR2 SVGEGT. Here the CDR3 reads CASTLAGQNTEAFF. DNA of the CDR3: TGTGCCAGCACCCTCGCTGGGCAGAACACTGAAGCTTTCTTT.

The V call is TRBV6-2 or TRBV6-3, the J call TRBJ2-3, with 11 bases lining up with TRBD2. This CDR3 has 15 residues. Per germline, CDR1 MNHEY and CDR2 SVGEGT. V shed 5 bases, J shed 2 bases, and the junction held 3 bases outside the gene matches. The CDR3 DNA follows: TGTGCCAGCAGTAAGACTAGCGGGGTCACAGATACGCAGTATTTT. Amino acid sequence: CASSKTSGVTDTQYF.

A few counts support this clonotype. Here the CDR3 DNA reads TGTGCCATCAGTGAGTCGTGGACAGTCCAAGAGACCCAGTACTTC. Amino acids: CAISESWTVQETQYF. The rearrangement joins TRBV10-3 to TRBJ2-5, with TRBD1 as a possible D gene (6 bases). The CDR3 covers 15 residues. CDR1 is ENHRY, CDR2 SYGVKD, per germline. V shed 0 bases and J shed 1 base, with 9 bases lying between them.

V usage is TRBV6-2 or TRBV6-3 and J usage is TRBJ2-5, with TRBD2 matching 13 bases. Germline CDR1 and CDR2: MNHEY and SVGEGT. The CDR3 has 14 residues. Losses at the gene ends were 7 bases for V and 4 bases for J; bases not matched to a gene: 3. The chain's CDR3 is CASTWTSGRETQYF. The CDR3 coding sequence is TGTGCCAGCACCTGGACTAGCGGGAGAGAGACCCAGTACTTC.

This chain joins TRBV12-3 or TRBV12-4 and TRBJ2-5, with unresolved D. The CDR3 runs to 16 residues. The ends were cut back, 1 base at V and 1 base at J, with 13 bases in the middle. The CDR3 DNA is TGTGCCAGCAGTTTAGGTGTTCAGATATTCCAAGAGACCCAGTACTTC. This translates into CASSLGVQIFQETQYF.

The rearrangement joins TRBV7-2 to TRBJ1-5; D remains unclear. There are 14 residues in the CDR3. V was shortened by 1 base and J by 7 bases, with 11 bases between the two germline ends. The germline CDR1 and CDR2 sequences are SGHTA and FQGNSA. The CDR3 DNA sequence: TGTGCCAGCAGCTTAGAGGCCAGTGTACAGCCCCAGCATTTT. Its translation is CASSLEASVQPQHF.

The chain employs TRBV5-6 and TRBJ1-5, with TRBD1 identical over 12 bases. Germline V gene data show CDR1 as SGHDT and CDR2 as YYEEEE. The CDR3 has 15 amino acids. The ends lost 4 bases at V and 7 bases at J; junction bases unmatched: 6. CDR3 DNA: TGTGCCAGCAGCCTGGGACAGGGGGCTCGCCAGCCCCAGCATTTT. The encoded protein is CASSLGQGARQPQHF.

The rearrangement joins TRBV29-1 to TRBJ2-1, with D perhaps matching TRBD1 or TRBD2 (5 bases each). The CDR3 has 12 residues. Germline V CDR1 and CDR2: SQVTM, ANQGSEA. Deletions cut 0 bases from V and 14 bases from J, with 14 bases between. The CDR3 here is CSVEDRDPQKFF. The CDR3 bases are TGCAGCGTTGAAGATCGGGACCCCCAAAAGTTCTTC.

V gene TRBV12-3 or TRBV12-4 combines with J gene TRBJ1-2; possibly TRBD1 for D (6 bases). The CDR3 totals 14 residues. V dropped 7 bases and J dropped 10 bases, with 22 bases sitting between them. CDR3 DNA: TGTGCCAGCACCACCGTCGGGGGCAGCCCATCCTACACCTTC. Its protein product is CASTTVGGSPSYTF.

There are a few counts of this clonotype. The chain joins TRBV5-1 to TRBJ2-1; D ambiguous. V lost 3 bases and J 4 bases, leaving 14 bases between the germline ends. Germline-derived CDR1 and CDR2 are SGHRS and YFSETQ. The CDR3 length is 15 residues. CDR3: CASSSTVGNYNEQFF. CDR3 sequence (DNA): TGCGCCAGCAGCTCGACTGTCGGCAATTACAATGAGCAGTTCTTC.

This clonotype was recorded a few times. This rearrangement joins TRBV5-1 to TRBJ2-3, with 12 bases aligning to TRBD2. The V segment lost 4 bases and the J segment 2 bases; nucleotides outside the gene matches: 11. The germline gives CDR1 SGHRS, CDR2 YFSETQ. The CDR3 covers 18 residues. CDR3 sequence: CASSRAPRTSGDTDTQYF. The CDR3 nucleotides read TGCGCCAGCAGCAGAGCTCCGCGGACTAGCGGGGACACAGATACGCAGTATTTT.

This chain connects TRBV7-2 to TRBJ2-1; 7 nucleotides agree with TRBD2. The CDR3 has 15 residues. Germline CDR1 SGHTA, CDR2 FQGNSA. Unmatched junction bases numbered 10, after V lost 6 bases and J lost 5 bases. The CDR3 DNA follows: TGTGCCAGCAGGGCACCGGGACTACCCCACAATGAGCAGTTCTTC. Translation gives CASRAPGLPHNEQFF.

At least ten counts were recorded for this clonotype. The chain joins TRBV20-1 to TRBJ2-1; D is ambiguous. This CDR3 is 14 amino acids long. The V and J ends lost 3 bases and 0 bases respectively, with 9 bases between them. CDR1 and CDR2 (germline): DFQATT, SNEGSKA (reference sequence). Here the CDR3 DNA reads TGCAGTGCTAGTCTCATCTCCTCCTACAATGAGCAGTTCTTC. Translated, it gives CSASLISSYNEQFF.